The next 28 T cell receptor beta chains were all read from a single sample in a study of blood T cell repertoires in COVID-19. Measured with immunoSEQ multiplex PCR; TCRdb has only the in-frame clones, and not every one. The sample shows roughly 50,000 clones, 90% to 95% of them seen only once. Sequencing used peripheral blood. These receptors originate from an older woman with active or convalescent COVID-19.

The chain joins TRBV18 to TRBJ2-5; 9 nucleotides line up with TRBD1. V trimming: 4 bases; J trimming: 5 bases; junction bases outside the gene matches: 2. There are 13 residues in the CDR3. Germline assignment: CDR1 KGHSH and CDR2 LQKENI. CDR3 coding DNA: TGTGCCAGCTCACTCGGGACAGGGGAGACCCAGTACTTC. The encoded protein is CASSLGTGETQYF.

The J gene is TRBJ1-5, the V gene TRBV19, with a tentative D call TRBD1 (6 bases). This CDR3 contains 14 residues. Germline CDR1 LNHDA, CDR2 SQIVND (reference sequence). With 8 bases removed from V and 0 bases from J, the gap between germline ends came to 11 bases. CDR3 protein: CASAGTNSNQPQHF. The CDR3 DNA reads as TGTGCCAGTGCCGGGACAAATAGCAATCAGCCCCAGCATTTT.

V usage is TRBV6-5 and J usage is TRBJ2-7, with D perhaps TRBD1 (6 bases). Trimming pared 7 bases from V and 1 base from J, leaving 11 bases between. This CDR3 has 13 amino acids. The germline V gene encodes CDR1 MNHEY and CDR2 SVGAGI. The CDR3 sequence: CASTARGSYEQYF. DNA for the CDR3: TGTGCCAGCACTGCCAGGGGATCCTACGAGCAGTACTTC.

This rearrangement joins TRBV10-1 to TRBJ2-7; 11 bases align to TRBD2. V dropped 4 bases and J dropped 7; count of bases not matched to a gene: 6. Germline loops: CDR1 WNHNN, CDR2 SYGVQD (reference sequence). CDR3 length: 14 residues. The CDR3 region is CASSVKLAGEEQYF. The CDR3 DNA sequence: TGCGCCAGCAGTGTAAAACTAGCGGGAGAAGAGCAGTACTTC.

The chain recombines TRBV20-1 with TRBJ1-5; D call uncertain. This CDR3 spans 11 amino acids. Germline V gives CDR1 DFQATT, CDR2 SNEGSKA (reference sequence). Trimming removed 3 bases at V and 9 bases at J, with 9 bases between. Here the CDR3 DNA reads TGCAGTGCTAGGGAAGGAGGGCCCCAGCATTTT. This translates into CSAREGGPQHF.

This chain joins TRBV5-1 and TRBJ2-5; weak D call: TRBD2 (5 bases). The germline V gene encodes CDR1 SGHRS and CDR2 YFSETQ. V lost 1 base and J 1 base, leaving 14 bases between the germline ends. The CDR3 length is 16 residues. CDR3 nucleotides: TGCGCCAGCAGCTTGAATGTCGGGAACCCCCAAGAGACCCAGTACTTC. Translating gives CASSLNVGNPQETQYF.

The chain is built from TRBV27 and TRBJ2-2, with 7 bases that match TRBD1. This CDR3 has 16 residues. In germline, CDR1 is MNHEY, CDR2 SMNVEV (reference sequence). V shed 10 bases, J shed 0 bases, and the junction held 11 bases outside the gene matches. Written as DNA, the CDR3 is TGTGCCACCATTACTTACAGGGGCGCGAACACCGGGGAGCTGTTTTTT. This encodes CATITYRGANTGELFF.

Written as DNA, the CDR3 is TGTGCCAGCAGCTTAATGGCTAGCGGCCAAGAGACCCAGTACTTC. This encodes CASSLMASGQETQYF. The chain joins TRBV7-3 to TRBJ2-5; 7 nucleotides match TRBD2. With 1 base clipped from V and 1 base from J, the junction kept 3 bases outside the gene matches. CDR3 length: 15 amino acids. CDR1 and CDR2 from the germline V gene are SGHTA and FQGTGA. The whole variable domain, remainder taken from reference TRBV7-3 and TRBJ2-5, is GAGVSQTPSNKVTEKGKYVELRCDPISGHTALYWYRQSLGQGPEFLIYFQGTGAADDSGLPNDRFFAVRPEGSVSTLKIQRTERGDSAVYLCASSLMASGQETQYFGPGTRLLVL.

J is TRBJ1-2 and V is TRBV6-5, with D hard to call. CDR3 size: 12 residues. The germline V gene has CDR1 MNHEY and CDR2 SVGAGI. V was shortened by 7 bases and J by 5 bases, with 11 bases between the two germline ends. CDR3 coding DNA: TGTGCCAGCACCCAGGCGGGGTATGGCTACACCTTC. Translation gives CASTQAGYGYTF.

The CDR3 DNA follows: TGTGCCAGCAGCTTTGGCCGCTACGAGCAGTACTTC. Protein sequence: CASSFGRYEQYF. The chain links TRBV5-6 to TRBJ2-7, with D hard to call. CDR3 length: 12 amino acids. In germline, CDR1 is SGHDT, CDR2 YYEEEE. V was shortened by 2 bases and J by 3 bases, with 6 bases between the two germline ends.

In its sample, this clone was seen once. This chain uses TRBV7-2 with TRBJ1-2; D gene uncertain. Germline values: CDR1 SGHTA, CDR2 FQGNSA. Trimming shortened V by 2 bases and J by 5 bases, and 12 bases separated the two germline ends. CDR3 length: 14 amino acids. This CDR3 is CASSLYRVEYGYTF. The CDR3 DNA sequence: TGTGCCAGCAGCTTATACCGGGTTGAGTATGGCTACACCTTC.

The genes are TRBV2 and TRBJ2-7; D possibly corresponds to TRBD2 (5 bases). This CDR3 region has 14 residues. In germline, CDR1 is SNHLY, CDR2 FYNNEI. Trimming pared 4 bases from V and 0 bases from J, leaving 10 bases between. Here the CDR3 reads CASSARGSSYEQYF. The DNA for the CDR3 is TGTGCCAGCAGTGCTCGGGGATCCTCCTACGAGCAGTACTTC.

This chain uses TRBV28 with TRBJ1-6; TRBD1 might be the D (6 bases). The CDR3 loop spans 14 amino acids. In germline, CDR1 is MDHEN, CDR2 SYDVKM. V lost 2 bases, J lost 8 bases, and 10 bases lay in between. The chain's CDR3 is CASSLARGYSPLHF. CDR3 bases: TGTGCCAGCAGTTTAGCCAGGGGCTATTCACCCCTCCACTTT.

In the case of this clone: Other DNA sequences in this sample translate to the same CDR3. The genes are TRBV7-3 and TRBJ2-3; maybe TRBD2 (7 bases). The length of the CDR3 is 15 residues. Germline CDR1 and CDR2: SGHTA and FQGTGA. Trimming stripped 1 base from V and 4 bases from J, with 12 bases between. This chain's CDR3 is CASSLSGGASDTQYF. The CDR3 region has the DNA TGTGCCAGCAGCTTAAGTGGGGGGGCCTCAGATACGCAGTATTTT.

This chain uses TRBV6-5 with TRBJ1-2; D remains unclear. Germline V gives CDR1 MNHEY, CDR2 SVGAGI. Deletions cut 6 bases from V and 2 bases from J, with 13 bases between. There are 14 residues in the CDR3. The CDR3 here is CASSQSTGNYGYTF. The DNA for the CDR3 is TGTGCCAGCAGCCAATCGACCGGGAACTATGGCTACACCTTC.

V and J are TRBV19 and TRBJ2-3, with a weak D call TRBD2 (6 bases). Germline lookup yields CDR1 LNHDA and CDR2 SQIVND (reference sequence). The ends were cut back, 3 bases at V and 2 bases at J, with 12 bases in the middle. CDR3 size: 15 residues. The CDR3 sequence: CASSIGSGLTDTQYF. CDR3 in DNA: TGTGCCAGTAGTATCGGTAGCGGCCTCACAGATACGCAGTATTTT.

V and J are TRBV28 and TRBJ1-5; a possible D gene is TRBD1 (6 bases). V was shortened by 1 base and J by 6 bases, with 13 bases between the two germline ends. The CDR3 is 15 amino acids. Per germline, CDR1 MDHEN and CDR2 SYDVKM. The CDR3 spells CASSLSTGGGQPQHF. As DNA, the CDR3 is TGTGCCAGCAGTTTATCCACGGGGGGCGGTCAGCCCCAGCATTTT.

The V and J genes are TRBV15 and TRBJ1-5; 7 nucleotides agree with TRBD1. The CDR3 is 15 residues long. The V gene's germline CDR1 is LNHNV and CDR2 YYDKDF (reference sequence). Trimming took 5 bases from V and 6 from J; bases not matched to a gene: 10. CDR3 sequence: CATSGDRDYSQPQHF. The CDR3 DNA sequence: TGTGCCACCAGCGGCGACAGGGATTATAGTCAGCCCCAGCATTTT.

This chain uses TRBV6-5 with TRBJ2-1, with TRBD1 matching 7 bases. The CDR3 is made up of 13 amino acids. Per the germline V gene, CDR1 is MNHEY and CDR2 is SVGAGI. The ends lost 5 bases at V and 5 bases at J; junction bases unmatched: 3. In nucleotides, the CDR3 is TGTGCCAGCAGTCAGGGACAGAACAATGAGCAGTTCTTC. As protein: CASSQGQNNEQFF.

This clone showed up just a few times. This chain links TRBV7-3 with TRBJ1-2, with 9 bases that match TRBD1. Germline values: CDR1 SGHTA, CDR2 FQGTGA. The CDR3 extends over 14 amino acids. The ends lost 5 bases at V and 7 bases at J; junction bases unmatched: 8. DNA for the CDR3: TGTGCCAGCAGCCCCACAGGGGGCAGGAGTGGCTACACCTTC. It codes for CASSPTGGRSGYTF.

The chain employs TRBV6-5 and TRBJ1-2; TRBD1 matches at 7 bases. The V and J ends lost 0 bases and 7 bases, in that order; junction bases with no gene match: 8. CDR1 is MNHEY and CDR2 is SVGAGI in the germline V gene. The CDR3 totals 15 residues. The chain's CDR3 is CASSYSGRGKGGYTF. The CDR3 bases are TGTGCCAGCAGTTACTCAGGCAGGGGGAAAGGTGGCTACACCTTC.

The gene calls are TRBV7-2 and TRBJ2-3; D is possibly TRBD1 (6 bases). In germline, CDR1 is SGHTA, CDR2 FQGNSA. The ends were cut back, 5 bases at V and 2 bases at J, with 14 bases in the middle. CDR3 length: 15 amino acids. The CDR3 DNA reads TGTGCCAGCAGCCCAGGGGACGGGATCACAGATACGCAGTATTTT. It translates to CASSPGDGITDTQYF.

The chain has TRBV28 and TRBJ1-2, with a tentative D call TRBD1 (5 bases). Germline loops: CDR1 MDHEN, CDR2 SYDVKM. This CDR3 has 16 residues. The germline V and J ends were trimmed by 3 bases and 5 bases, with 19 bases remaining between them. The CDR3 DNA sequence: TGTGCCAGCAGTTTCTTTGCAGGGAGGGGTCGTTATGGCTACACCTTC. Translated: CASSFFAGRGRYGYTF.

The chain has TRBV7-9 and TRBJ1-2; unclear D gene. Germline CDR1 and CDR2: SEHNR and FQNEAQ (reference sequence). Trimming removed 3 bases at V and 0 bases at J, with 17 bases between. The CDR3 runs to 17 residues. The CDR3 here is CASSLYLDRTANYGYTF. The CDR3, as DNA: TGTGCCAGCAGCTTGTATTTAGATCGTACAGCTAACTATGGCTACACCTTC. The full variable domain, rest sourced from reference TRBV7-9 and TRBJ1-2, is DTGVSQNPRHKITKRGQNVTFRCDPISEHNRLYWYRQTLGQGPEFLTYFQNEAQLEKSRLLSDRFSAERPKGSFSTLEIQRTEQGDSAMYLCASSLYLDRTANYGYTFGSGTRLTVV.

This chain joins TRBV19 and TRBJ1-5; a possible D gene is TRBD1 (6 bases). Trimming left V 5 bases short and J 1 base short, with 15 bases between. The CDR3 totals 16 residues. Germline lookup yields CDR1 LNHDA and CDR2 SQIVND (reference sequence). In DNA, the CDR3 is TGTGCCAGTAGTGCAGGGGTACGAACGAGCAATCAGCCCCAGCATTTT. Amino acids: CASSAGVRTSNQPQHF.

The V call is TRBV7-2, the J call TRBJ2-2, with D tentatively TRBD2 (5 bases). V was pared by 5 bases and J by 0 bases, with 10 bases between. The CDR3 length is 15 residues. In germline, CDR1 is SGHTA, CDR2 FQGNSA. The CDR3 DNA follows: TGTGCCAGCAGCGCCCAACTAGCGAACACCGGGGAGCTGTTTTTT. This codes for CASSAQLANTGELFF.

This chain links TRBV19 with TRBJ2-3; weak D call: TRBD1 (5 bases). The CDR3 totals 12 residues. V lost 5 bases and J lost 5, with 8 bases in between. The V gene's germline CDR1 is LNHDA and CDR2 SQIVND (reference sequence). DNA of the CDR3: TGTGCCAGTAGTCAGCAGGGAGATACGCAGTATTTT. As protein: CASSQQGDTQYF.

This clone was detected once. This same CDR3 is encoded by further DNA sequences in the sample. The chain joins TRBV5-1 to TRBJ1-5, with 9 positions matching TRBD1. CDR1 SGHRS and CDR2 YFSETQ come from the germline V gene. CDR3 length equals 14 residues. Trimming cost V 5 bases and J 4 bases; bases outside gene matches: 4. CDR3 sequence: CASSSGTGNQPQHF. CDR3 bases: TGCGCCAGCAGTTCCGGGACAGGGAATCAGCCCCAGCATTTT.